A single sample is the source of the 20 T cell receptor beta chains below, sequenced in a study of T cell changes during pregnancy in multiple sclerosis. Profiling relied on immunoSEQ multiplex PCR, and the TCRdb table lists in-frame clones only, not all of them. Found here are some 45,000 clones, more than 90% of them singletons; the top ten hold approximately 2%. Sequencing used CD4+ T cells from peripheral blood mononuclear cells, obtained after pregnancy. The receptor set was obtained from a female donor in good health, enrolled as a control in a pregnancy study.

The chain links TRBV18 to TRBJ1-5, with D possibly matching TRBD1 (5 bases). Trimming left V 2 bases short and J 5 bases short, with 7 bases between. Looked up from germline, CDR1 is KGHSH and CDR2 is LQKENI. The CDR3 sequence is 13 residues long. CDR3 in amino acids: CASSPGAYQPQHF. The CDR3, as DNA: TGTGCCAGCTCACCAGGGGCCTATCAGCCCCAGCATTTT.

This clone is a singleton in its sample. The rearrangement links TRBV6-5 to TRBJ2-7, with 10 nucleotides matching TRBD1. The CDR3 runs to 15 residues. Trimming removed 5 bases from V and 6 bases from J; junction bases left unmatched: 10. The germline gives CDR1 MNHEY, CDR2 SVGAGI. This CDR3 is CASSLWTGGTGEQYF. Here the CDR3 DNA reads TGTGCCAGCAGTCTCTGGACAGGGGGAACGGGCGAGCAGTACTTC.

V and J are TRBV7-9 and TRBJ2-2; D is ambiguous. This CDR3 spans 13 amino acids. V lost 5 bases to trimming and J lost 4 bases, with 8 bases between them. From germline, CDR1 is SEHNR and CDR2 FQNEAQ (reference sequence). CDR3 loop: CASSETGTGELFF. CDR3 DNA sequence: TGTGCCAGCAGCGAGACTGGCACCGGGGAGCTGTTTTTT.

About this clone itself: Other DNA sequences in the sample encode the same CDR3. The CDR3 loop is CASSPGGNTEAFF. As DNA, the CDR3 is TGTGCCAGCTCACCAGGCGGGAACACTGAAGCTTTCTTT. The chain uses TRBV18 and TRBJ1-1; the D is unclear. The V gene lost 2 bases and the J gene lost 1 base, with 5 bases spanning the gap. The CDR3 runs to 13 residues. Germline V gives CDR1 KGHSH, CDR2 LQKENI.

The rearrangement links TRBV4-2 to TRBJ2-7; 8 nucleotides align to TRBD2. This CDR3 has 15 amino acids. With 0 bases clipped from V and 3 bases from J, the junction kept 4 bases outside the gene matches. Germline values: CDR1 LGHNA, CDR2 YNFKEQ. The CDR3 here is CASSQEGTRFYEQYF. CDR3 in DNA: TGTGCCAGCAGCCAAGAAGGGACTAGGTTCTACGAGCAGTACTTC.

The CDR3: CASSVGGNSYEQYF. The CDR3, as DNA: TGTGCCAGCAGCGTAGGAGGGAACTCCTACGAGCAGTACTTC. The chain carries TRBV9 and TRBJ2-7; D is possibly TRBD2 (5 bases). In germline, CDR1 is SGDLS, CDR2 YYNGEE. Trimming shortened V by 0 bases and J by 0 bases, and 7 bases separated the two germline ends. There are 14 residues in the CDR3.

J is TRBJ1-1 and V is TRBV20-1; the D is unclear. There are 11 residues in the CDR3. In germline, CDR1 is DFQATT, CDR2 SNEGSKA (reference sequence). V was cut by 6 bases and J by 0 bases, with 5 bases left in between. CDR3 nucleotides: TGCAGTGCCTCAGTGAACACTGAAGCTTTCTTT. Residues: CSASVNTEAFF.

CDR3 sequence reads: CASTQRRGRLSPRSPLHF. The CDR3 bases are TGTGCCAGCACCCAGCGGAGGGGGCGTTTATCCCCTAGATCACCCCTCCACTTT. This chain links TRBV7-8 with TRBJ1-6; 7 nucleotides line up with TRBD1. Germline CDR1 SGHVS, CDR2 FQNEAQ. V shed 7 bases and J 10 bases; nucleotides not matched to a gene: 22. The CDR3 extends over 18 amino acids.

This clone has only one observation. The chain recombines TRBV5-6 with TRBJ1-4; D might be TRBD1 (5 bases). There are 12 residues in the CDR3. With 1 base removed from V and 7 bases from J, the gap between germline ends came to 5 bases. Germline V gene sequence: CDR1 SGHDT, CDR2 YYEEEE. The CDR3 spells CASSLRGEKLFF. CDR3 nucleotides: TGTGCCAGCAGCTTGAGGGGTGAAAAACTGTTTTTT. Looking up the rest from reference TRBV5-6 and TRBJ1-4 gives the full variable domain: DAGVTQSPTHLIKTRGQQVTLRCSPKSGHDTVSWYQQALGQGPQFIFQYYEEEERQRGNFPDRFSGHQFPNYSSELNVNALLLGDSALYLCASSLRGEKLFFGSGTQLSVL.

CDR3 amino acids: CASAERGDEEKLFF. CDR3 sequence (DNA): TGTGCCAGCGCTGAGCGGGGGGATGAAGAAAAACTGTTTTTT. The rearrangement links TRBV6-1 to TRBJ1-4, with TRBD1 as a possible D gene (5 bases). Trimming left V 8 bases short and J 8 bases short, with 18 bases between. The CDR3 extends over 14 amino acids. Germline values: CDR1 MNHNS, CDR2 SASEGT.

The CDR3 bases are TGTGCCAGCTCCCTGGGGACAGGAGATCAGCCCCAGCATTTT. This encodes CASSLGTGDQPQHF. The chain recombines TRBV18 with TRBJ1-5; TRBD1 aligns across 8 bases. The germline CDR1 and CDR2 sequences are KGHSH and LQKENI. This CDR3 spans 14 amino acids. V lost 6 bases to trimming and J lost 5 bases; unmatched junction nucleotides: 6.

The table lists this clone with a count of one. V usage is TRBV4-3 and J usage is TRBJ1-3, with TRBD1 identical over 8 bases. CDR1 is LGHNA and CDR2 is YSLEER in the germline V gene. The J segment lost 3 bases and the V segment lost 3 bases, leaving 4 bases of the junction unmatched. This CDR3 contains 15 residues. In DNA, the CDR3 is TGCGCCAGCAGCCAGGACAGGGTTAATGGAAACACCATATATTTT. Its protein product is CASSQDRVNGNTIYF.

The rearrangement joins TRBV28 to TRBJ2-2, with TRBD2 matching over 8 bases. The V gene's germline CDR1 is MDHEN and CDR2 SYDVKM. Trimming cost V 8 bases and J 4 bases; bases outside gene matches: 15. This CDR3 comprises 17 residues. The CDR3 sequence is CASGFDSGSWATGELFF. CDR3 nucleotides: TGTGCCAGCGGATTCGACAGCGGGAGTTGGGCCACCGGGGAGCTGTTTTTT.

This chain joins TRBV7-9 and TRBJ2-7; D not resolved. CDR1 is SEHNR, CDR2 FQNEAQ, per germline (reference sequence). The length of the CDR3 is 15 residues. Trimming left V 5 bases short and J 1 base short, with 15 bases between. CDR3 loop: CASSPPVYLSYEQYF. In DNA form, the CDR3 reads TGTGCCAGCAGCCCCCCGGTTTATCTATCCTACGAGCAGTACTTC.

As to this clone: At one boundary the junction diverges from the germline segment, which might be a read error. CDR3 residues: CASSVGTGKESQYF. The CDR3 bases are TGCGCCAGCAGTGTAGGGACAGGGAAAGAGTCCCAGTACTTC. The rearrangement joins TRBV10-1 to TRBJ2-5; 9 bases match TRBD1. The CDR3 is 14 amino acids. Germline V gives CDR1 WNHNN, CDR2 SYGVQD (reference sequence).

This chain's CDR3 is CASSLAGAYGYTF. For the CDR3, the DNA is TGTGCCAGCAGCTTAGCGGGGGCCTATGGCTACACCTTC. This chain connects TRBV7-6 to TRBJ1-2, with TRBD1 as a possible D gene (6 bases). V lost 0 bases and J 4 bases, leaving 6 bases between the germline ends. The CDR3 runs 13 residues. Germline values: CDR1 SGHVS, CDR2 FNYEAQ.

The J gene is TRBJ2-3, the V gene TRBV4-3; D is uncertain. CDR3 length: 14 amino acids. V lost 0 bases, J lost 0 bases, and 4 bases lay in between. Looked up from germline, CDR1 is LGHNA and CDR2 is YSLEER. In DNA, the CDR3 is TGCGCCAGCAGCCAAGAAGCGAGCACAGATACGCAGTATTTT. Translating it yields CASSQEASTDTQYF.

The chain combines TRBV7-5 with TRBJ2-5; TRBD2 reflects the table's D call only, with no check against the DNA. TRBV7-5 is listed as a pseudogene. The CDR3 loop spans 12 amino acids. The CDR3: CVRSLVRGTQYF. DNA of the CDR3: TGTGTCAGAAGCTTAGTGCGCGGGACCCAGTACTTC.

The rearrangement uses TRBV11-2 and TRBJ2-3, with no clear D. This CDR3 contains 15 residues. Trimming took 5 bases from V and 3 from J, leaving 15 bases between them. The germline V gene has CDR1 SGHAT and CDR2 FQNNGV. The CDR3 nucleotides read TGTGCCAGCAGCCCGGTCCTAGGTCGGACAGATACGCAGTATTTT. Protein product: CASSPVLGRTDTQYF. Supplemented by reference TRBV11-2 and TRBJ2-3, the full variable domain reads EAGVAQSPRYKIIEKRQSVAFWCNPISGHATLYWYQQILGQGPKLLIQFQNNGVVDDSQLPKDRFSAERLKGVDSTLKIQPAKLEDSAVYLCASSPVLGRTDTQYFGPGTRLTVL.

This chain uses TRBV29-1 with TRBJ1-1; D is ambiguous. V was pared by 0 bases and J by 9 bases, with 5 bases between. The germline V gene has CDR1 SQVTM and CDR2 ANQGSEA. The CDR3 totals 10 residues. CDR3 sequence reads: CSVEDFKAFF. DNA of the CDR3: TGCAGCGTTGAAGATTTTAAAGCTTTCTTT.